The 8 T cell receptor beta chains given below trace back to one sample, sequenced in a study of brain T cells in children with intractable seizures. Clones were read by immunoSEQ multiplex PCR, and TCRdb kept only the in-frame ones, dropping some. The table has fewer than 80,000 clones, approximately 95% seen once. The sequencing used peripheral blood, collected at surgery. The source of these receptors is a boy younger than two with focal cortical dysplasia and intractable seizures.

The rearrangement links TRBV2 to TRBJ2-5; TRBD1 might be the D (5 bases). The CDR3 runs to 14 residues. CDR1 is SNHLY, CDR2 FYNNEI, per germline. V was trimmed by 4 bases and J by 5 bases, leaving 14 bases between them. The CDR3 is CASSADKATETQYF. The CDR3 DNA is TGTGCCAGCAGTGCGGACAAAGCGACGGAGACCCAGTACTTC.

The chain is built from TRBV4-1 and TRBJ1-2; D is unresolved. Trimming removed 0 bases at V and 2 bases at J, with 10 bases between. The CDR3 length is 15 residues. Germline V gives CDR1 MGHRA, CDR2 YSYEKL. CDR3 in amino acids: CASSQDPGGNYGYTF. CDR3 coding DNA: TGCGCCAGCAGCCAAGATCCGGGAGGGAACTATGGCTACACCTTC.

The chain combines TRBV27 with TRBJ1-3; D unclear. Germline assignment: CDR1 MNHEY and CDR2 SMNVEV (reference sequence). The V and J ends lost 6 bases and 4 bases respectively, with 13 bases between them. The length of the CDR3 is 14 residues. The CDR3 spells CASRPLTRGNTIYF. CDR3 bases: TGTGCCAGCAGGCCCCTGACACGGGGAAACACCATATATTTT.

The chain couples TRBV19 to TRBJ1-3; a possible D gene is TRBD1 (5 bases). The CDR3 loop spans 15 amino acids. Germline V gene sequence: CDR1 LNHDA, CDR2 SQIVND (reference sequence). Trimming removed 3 bases at V and 1 base at J, with 10 bases between. CDR3 in amino acids: CASSIGRVSGNTIYF. CDR3 nucleotide sequence: TGTGCCAGTAGTATCGGCAGGGTATCTGGAAACACCATATATTTT.

The chain carries TRBV15 and TRBJ2-7; 7 nucleotides match TRBD2. J gave up 2 bases and V 4 bases, and 11 bases lay outside the gene matches. The CDR3 runs 16 residues. CDR1 is LNHNV, CDR2 YYDKDF, per germline (reference sequence). The CDR3 sequence: CATSKSPAGPPYEQYF. DNA of the CDR3: TGTGCCACCAGCAAGTCCCCAGCGGGACCTCCCTACGAGCAGTACTTC.

V gene TRBV19 combines with J gene TRBJ1-4, with 7 bases lining up with TRBD1. The CDR3 sequence is 16 residues long. With 3 bases clipped from V and 4 bases from J, the junction kept 8 bases outside the gene matches. CDR1 LNHDA and CDR2 SQIVND come from the germline V gene (reference sequence). The CDR3 is CASSIPGQVFNEKLFF. CDR3 DNA sequence: TGTGCCAGTAGTATCCCCGGACAGGTGTTTAATGAAAAACTGTTTTTT.

This sequence joins TRBV21-1 and TRBJ1-1; the table gives TRBD1 as D, unverified against the DNA. TRBV21-1 is labeled a pseudogene. This CDR3 spans 16 amino acids. CDR3 sequence (DNA): TGTGCCAGCAGCGATCGACAGGGGGCGATGGGCACTGAAGCTTTCTTT. Encoded protein: CASSDRQGAMGTEAFF.

This clone has a handful of counts. This rearrangement joins TRBV3-1 (or the pseudogene TRBV3-2) to TRBJ1-5, with D unresolved. CDR1 LGHDT and CDR2 YNNKEL come from the germline V gene (reference sequence). The CDR3 has 15 amino acids. V was trimmed by 0 bases and J by 0 bases, leaving 6 bases between them. The CDR3 spells CASSQDGDSNQPQHF. The DNA for the CDR3 is TGTGCCAGCAGCCAAGACGGGGATAGCAATCAGCCCCAGCATTTT.